This T cell receptor (beta chain) appears in the sequencing data of a study of human thymus T cells. As for this clone: Its antigen remains unidentified.

The assay was immunoSEQ multiplex PCR, and TCRdb's table has in-frame clones only and misses some. The data contain 60,000 to 75,000 clones, 85% to 95% of them singletons. The study used thymus tissue resected during corrective heart surgery. Study observations and caveats: Unrelated individuals reportedly shared highly overlapping thymic TCR repertoires.

CDR1 and CDR2 from the germline V gene are MNHEY and SMNVEV (reference sequence). There are 14 residues in the CDR3. J lost 2 bases, V lost 8 bases, and 6 bases had no gene match. The source of this sequence is a girl less than two years old with a congenital heart defect but otherwise immunologically healthy. J is TRBJ2-3 and V is TRBV27; 8 nucleotides align to TRBD1. The sample comprised thymus tissue. CDR3 bases: TGTGCCAGCGGACAGGGTTCTTTCACAGATACGCAGTATTTT. Translated, it gives CASGQGSFTDTQYF.